This entry lists 32 T cell receptor beta chains sequenced from one sample in a study of glioma-infiltrating T cells after dendritic cell vaccination. The data were produced by immunoSEQ multiplex PCR, yet TCRdb's version contains in-frame clones alone and is incomplete. This table holds around 32,000 clones, 90% to 95% found once. Sequenced material: blood, taken before dendritic cell vaccination. These receptors came from a human donor with glioblastoma.

This chain links TRBV6-1 with TRBJ1-2, with D perhaps TRBD1 (6 bases). Germline loops: CDR1 MNHNS, CDR2 SASEGT. The CDR3 is 15 amino acids. Trimming shortened V by 7 bases and J by 8 bases, and 23 bases separated the two germline ends. The CDR3 is CASNLNWGTGQGYTF. DNA for the CDR3: TGTGCCAGCAATCTAAACTGGGGCACAGGGCAAGGCTACACCTTC.

The chain carries TRBV7-9 and TRBJ1-6; D remains unclear. The germline CDR1 and CDR2 sequences are SEHNR and FQNEAQ (reference sequence). V was shortened by 1 base and J by 4 bases, with 11 bases between the two germline ends. The CDR3 is 16 amino acids. DNA for the CDR3: TGTGCCAGCAGCTTAGGAAGCGGATTTTATAATTCACCCCTCCACTTT. As protein: CASSLGSGFYNSPLHF. Combining the CDR3 with reference TRBV7-9 and TRBJ1-6 gives the whole variable domain DTGVSQNPRHKITKRGQNVTFRCDPISEHNRLYWYRQTLGQGPEFLTYFQNEAQLEKSRLLSDRFSAERPKGSFSTLEIQRTEQGDSAMYLCASSLGSGFYNSPLHFGNGTRLTVT.

This rearrangement joins TRBV2 to TRBJ1-5; TRBD1 is a possible D gene (6 bases). The CDR3 covers 14 residues. The V gene lost 4 bases and the J gene lost 6 bases, with 13 bases spanning the gap. CDR1 is SNHLY and CDR2 is FYNNEI in the germline V gene. CDR3 in amino acids: CASSGWQGTQPQHF. CDR3 bases: TGTGCCAGCAGTGGGTGGCAGGGGACTCAGCCCCAGCATTTT. The variable domain in full, with the rest retrieved from reference TRBV2 and TRBJ1-5, is EPEVTQTPSHQVTQMGQEVILRCVPISNHLYFYWYRQILGQKVEFLVSFYNNEISEKSEIFDDQFSVERPDGSNFTLKIRSTKLEDSAMYFCASSGWQGTQPQHFGDGTRLSIL.

This clone showed up just once. The chain uses TRBV10-3 and TRBJ1-1, with TRBD1 matching 8 bases. Germline V gene sequence: CDR1 ENHRY, CDR2 SYGVKD. CDR3 length: 12 residues. The V gene end was trimmed by 6 bases and the J gene end by 6 bases; junction bases not matched to a gene: 3. DNA for the CDR3: TGTGCCATCAGATCACAGGGGGCTGAAGCTTTCTTT. It codes for CAIRSQGAEAFF.

The J gene is TRBJ2-7, the V gene TRBV5-6; D gene unclear. The germline V gene encodes CDR1 SGHDT and CDR2 YYEEEE. The CDR3 consists of 14 residues. V lost 1 base, J lost 0 bases, and 8 bases lay in between. The CDR3 protein is CASSLWQVSYEQYF. CDR3 coding DNA: TGTGCCAGCAGCTTGTGGCAGGTCTCCTACGAGCAGTACTTC.

This chain connects TRBV6-6 to TRBJ1-2; 9 nucleotides line up with TRBD1. Germline V gene sequence: CDR1 MNHNY, CDR2 SVGAGI (reference sequence). The CDR3 has 14 amino acids. Trimming at V came to 5 bases and at J to 8 bases, leaving 9 bases not matched to a gene. The CDR3 nucleotides read TGTGCCAGCAGTACATCACGACAGGGGGGAGGCTACACCTTC. Translation: CASSTSRQGGGYTF.

The chain is built from TRBV7-9 and TRBJ2-5, with D perhaps matching TRBD2 (6 bases). The J call may be in error: the DNA end matches TRBJ2-7 better. Germline V gene data show CDR1 as SEHNR and CDR2 as FQNEAQ (reference sequence). This CDR3 has 15 amino acids. The CDR3 nucleotides read TGTGCCAGCAGCTTAGCGGGGACTTACTCCTACGAGCAGTACTTC. Translation gives CASSLAGTYSYEQYF.

This sequence joins TRBV30 and TRBJ2-3; 13 bases align to TRBD2. With V trimmed by 5 bases and J by 8 bases, 10 bases remained unmatched. The V gene's germline CDR1 is GTSNPN and CDR2 SVGIG (reference sequence). The CDR3 is 15 amino acids. The CDR3 DNA reads as TGTGCCTGGGAATTGACTAGCGGGGGGCTGGGTACGCAGTATTTT. This encodes CAWELTSGGLGTQYF.

This chain joins TRBV11-3 and TRBJ1-1, with 7 nucleotides matching TRBD1. V gave up 4 bases and J gave up 4 bases; unmatched junction bases: 9. Per the germline V gene, CDR1 is SGHNT and CDR2 is YENEEA. CDR3 length: 15 residues. The CDR3 sequence: CASSSVGAGGTEAFF. CDR3 bases: TGTGCCAGCAGCTCGGTAGGGGCAGGGGGCACTGAAGCTTTCTTT. The full variable domain, in which reference TRBV11-3 and TRBJ1-1 provide the parts outside the CDR3, is EAGVVQSPRYKIIEKKQPVAFWCNPISGHNTLYWYLQNLGQGPELLIRYENEEAVDDSQLPKDRFSAERLKGVDSTLKIQPAELGDSAVYLCASSSVGAGGTEAFFGQGTRLTVV.

The gene calls are TRBV7-9 and TRBJ1-5, with 7 positions matching TRBD1. From germline, CDR1 is SEHNR and CDR2 FQNEAQ (reference sequence). V lost 4 bases, J lost 6 bases, and 12 bases stayed unmatched. CDR3 size: 16 residues. CDR3 in DNA: TGTGCCAGCAGCTCAGGGGGACAAGGAGGCCTTCAGCCCCAGCATTTT. Its translation: CASSSGGQGGLQPQHF.

This chain joins TRBV14 and TRBJ2-1, with 7 nucleotides matching TRBD1. CDR1 and CDR2 from the germline V gene are SGHDN and FVKESK. Unmatched junction bases numbered 9, after V lost 4 bases and J lost 9 bases. This CDR3 region has 14 residues. CDR3 sequence: CASSLTTGPTEQFF. DNA for the CDR3: TGTGCCAGCAGCCTCACGACAGGGCCGACTGAGCAGTTCTTC.

The chain employs TRBV18 and TRBJ2-7; TRBD2 agrees at 9 bases. The CDR3 runs 15 residues. Germline V gene data show CDR1 as KGHSH and CDR2 as LQKENI. J was trimmed by 5 bases and V by 1 base; bases with no gene match: 6. In DNA form, the CDR3 reads TGTGCCAGCTCACCACTGCGGGGGGGTTTAAACGAGCAGTACTTC. Its protein product is CASSPLRGGLNEQYF.

This chain uses TRBV9 with TRBJ1-1; 8 positions match TRBD1. The CDR3 sequence is 15 residues long. J lost 4 bases, V lost 2 bases, and 7 bases had no gene match. Germline lookup yields CDR1 SGDLS and CDR2 YYNGEE. The CDR3 DNA reads TGTGCCAGCAGCGTCAGGACAGGGAGGGGCACTGAAGCTTTCTTT. Translating gives CASSVRTGRGTEAFF.

This chain connects TRBV5-1 to TRBJ2-1, with 14 bases fitting TRBD2. There are 15 residues in the CDR3. V lost 5 bases, J lost 8 bases, and 6 bases stayed unmatched. The germline V gene has CDR1 SGHRS and CDR2 YFSETQ. CDR3 sequence (DNA): TGCGCCAGCAGTGTTGGGACTAGCGGGGGTGATGAGCAGTTCTTC. It yields the protein CASSVGTSGGDEQFF.

This chain uses TRBV20-1 with TRBJ1-2, with D unresolved. The germline gives CDR1 DFQATT, CDR2 SNEGSKA (reference sequence). The CDR3 covers 10 residues. The CDR3 spells CLGVNYGYTF. The CDR3 DNA follows: TGCCTCGGGGTTAACTATGGCTACACCTTC.

This chain uses TRBV4-1 with TRBJ2-7, with D perhaps matching TRBD2 (5 bases). V lost 3 bases and J lost 5, with 11 bases in between. Per the germline V gene, CDR1 is MGHRA and CDR2 is YSYEKL. The CDR3 length is 13 residues. The chain's CDR3 is CASSQGRTDEQYF. The DNA of the CDR3 is TGCGCCAGCAGCCAGGGGAGAACGGACGAGCAGTACTTC.

The V gene is TRBV21-1, the J gene TRBJ2-7; TRBD1, the table's D call, lacks a check against the DNA. TRBV21-1 is marked as a pseudogene. This CDR3 spans 14 amino acids. This chain's CDR3 is CASSPPGVQYEQYF. The CDR3, as DNA: TGTGCCAGCAGCCCGCCAGGGGTCCAATACGAGCAGTACTTC.

This clone has just one count. The V call is TRBV27, the J call TRBJ2-7, with D possibly matching TRBD1 (6 bases). V gave up 5 bases and J gave up 0 bases, with 17 bases separating them. This CDR3 is built from 16 residues. Germline loops: CDR1 MNHEY, CDR2 SMNVEV (reference sequence). This CDR3 reads CASSAVTGILSYEQYF. The CDR3 DNA reads as TGTGCCAGCAGTGCAGTCACAGGGATTCTCTCCTACGAGCAGTACTTC.

This clone was observed once. V gene TRBV19 combines with J gene TRBJ1-5, with 7 bases aligning to TRBD1. The germline gives CDR1 LNHDA, CDR2 SQIVND (reference sequence). The ends lost 4 bases at V and 6 bases at J; junction bases unmatched: 6. This CDR3 is built from 14 residues. The CDR3 DNA sequence: TGTGCCAGTAGTACCACAGGGGTGGGTCAGCCCCAGCATTTT. The encoded protein is CASSTTGVGQPQHF. The entire variable domain, with the rest obtained from reference TRBV19 and TRBJ1-5, is as follows: DGGITQSPKYLFRKEGQNVTLSCEQNLNHDAMYWYRQDPGQGLRLIYYSQIVNDFQKGDIAEGYSVSREKKESFPLTVTSAQKNPTAFYLCASSTTGVGQPQHFGDGTRLSIL.

The gene calls are TRBV18 and TRBJ2-1; 9 nucleotides agree with TRBD1. Trimming removed 6 bases from V and 0 bases from J; junction bases left unmatched: 3. The CDR3 has 15 amino acids. Germline V lookup: CDR1 KGHSH, CDR2 LQKENI. The CDR3 DNA follows: TGTGCCAGCTCCCCGGGACAGGGCTCCTACAATGAGCAGTTCTTC. It specifies CASSPGQGSYNEQFF.

The chain joins TRBV2 to TRBJ2-7, with 9 bases aligning to TRBD2. The ends lost 3 bases at V and 5 bases at J; junction bases unmatched: 8. Germline CDR1 reads SNHLY; CDR2 reads FYNNEI. The CDR3 is 15 residues long. This CDR3 reads CASSDSGLALNEQYF. The CDR3 bases are TGTGCCAGCAGTGACAGTGGACTAGCGCTGAACGAGCAGTACTTC.

In this sample, this clone turned up a few times. The CDR3 DNA is TGTGCCAGCAATATTCGACGACAGTGGGAAAAACTGTTTTTT. Translation gives CASNIRRQWEKLFF. The J gene is TRBJ1-4, the V gene TRBV6-6; tentatively, D is TRBD1 (5 bases). V was cut by 7 bases and J by 8 bases, with 17 bases left in between. Germline V lookup: CDR1 MNHNY, CDR2 SVGAGI (reference sequence). This CDR3 comprises 14 residues.

This chain links TRBV5-1 with TRBJ1-2, with 8 bases lining up with TRBD1. CDR3 length: 12 amino acids. CDR1 is SGHRS and CDR2 is YFSETQ in the germline V gene. V trimming: 4 bases; J trimming: 8 bases; junction bases outside the gene matches: 4. The CDR3 sequence: CASSVTGEGYTF. The CDR3 nucleotides are TGCGCCAGCAGCGTGACAGGGGAAGGCTACACCTTC.

The chain employs TRBV19 and TRBJ2-2; D remains ambiguous. The germline gives CDR1 LNHDA, CDR2 SQIVND (reference sequence). The CDR3 extends over 17 amino acids. Trimming removed 0 bases at V and 0 bases at J, with 11 bases between. DNA of the CDR3: TGTGCCAGTAGTATAGAAGCTAAGAGGCCGAACACCGGGGAGCTGTTTTTT. Amino acids: CASSIEAKRPNTGELFF. The full variable domain, in which reference TRBV19 and TRBJ2-2 provide the parts outside the CDR3, is DGGITQSPKYLFRKEGQNVTLSCEQNLNHDAMYWYRQDPGQGLRLIYYSQIVNDFQKGDIAEGYSVSREKKESFPLTVTSAQKNPTAFYLCASSIEAKRPNTGELFFGEGSRLTVL.

This chain links TRBV10-3 with TRBJ2-1; 15 nucleotides agree with TRBD2. The germline gives CDR1 ENHRY, CDR2 SYGVKD. The ends lost 8 bases at V and 4 bases at J; junction bases unmatched: 9. The CDR3 is made up of 17 amino acids. Written as DNA, the CDR3 is TGTGCCATCGGCCGTCCCGGGACTAGCGGGGGGTACAATGAGCAGTTCTTC. It specifies CAIGRPGTSGGYNEQFF.

The chain links TRBV18 to TRBJ2-7; D might be TRBD1 (6 bases). Deletions cut 2 bases from V and 7 bases from J, with 18 bases between. CDR1 and CDR2 (germline): KGHSH, LQKENI. The length of the CDR3 is 15 residues. The CDR3 reads CASSPRQDLSTEQYF. The CDR3 bases are TGTGCCAGCTCACCAAGACAGGACCTCTCTACGGAGCAGTACTTC.

The rearrangement links TRBV27 to TRBJ1-1; D call uncertain. The CDR3 is made up of 12 amino acids. Trimming pared 9 bases from V and 1 base from J, leaving 9 bases between. Looked up from germline, CDR1 is MNHEY and CDR2 is SMNVEV (reference sequence). As DNA, the CDR3 is TGTGCCAGTCGAAGAGAGAACACTGAAGCTTTCTTT. Translation: CASRRENTEAFF.

V is TRBV5-1 and J is TRBJ2-5; 12 positions agree with TRBD2. The ends lost 5 bases at V and 4 bases at J; junction bases unmatched: 9. CDR1 SGHRS and CDR2 YFSETQ come from the germline V gene. CDR3 length equals 16 residues. This CDR3 reads CASSLASGGVGETQYF. The CDR3 DNA sequence: TGCGCCAGCAGTCTAGCTAGCGGGGGGGTAGGAGAGACCCAGTACTTC.

The chain links TRBV7-2 to TRBJ1-1; D not certain. V lost 2 bases and J lost 7, with 8 bases in between. CDR3 length: 12 amino acids. Germline assignment: CDR1 SGHTA and CDR2 FQGNSA. CDR3 loop: CASSLFGGEAFF. DNA for the CDR3: TGTGCCAGCAGCTTATTCGGCGGTGAAGCTTTCTTT.

For this clone: The junction departs from the called germline gene at one end, perhaps through a read error. The chain has TRBV7-9 and TRBJ1-2, with TRBD1 matching over 9 bases. CDR3 length equals 12 residues. The germline gives CDR1 SEHNR, CDR2 FQNEAQ (reference sequence). The CDR3 nucleotides read TGTGCCAGCAGCTTGGGACAGGGAGGTGTAGGCTTC. As protein: CASSLGQGGVGF.

The chain joins TRBV18 to TRBJ2-3, with TRBD1 matching 8 bases. Germline values: CDR1 KGHSH, CDR2 LQKENI. The CDR3 length is 15 residues. J was trimmed by 5 bases and V by 6 bases; bases with no gene match: 10. CDR3 sequence reads: CASSPTGQGLDTQYF. CDR3 DNA sequence: TGTGCCAGCTCCCCGACTGGACAGGGATTAGATACGCAGTATTTT.

As regards this clone: The sample contains more than one DNA sequence encoding this CDR3. This chain joins TRBV7-8 and TRBJ2-7; a possible D gene is TRBD1 (5 bases). CDR3 length: 13 residues. CDR1 and CDR2 from the germline V gene are SGHVS and FQNEAQ. Trimming left V 4 bases short and J 2 bases short, with 9 bases between. For the CDR3, the DNA is TGTGCCAGCAGCTCCGACAGACCCTACGAGCAGTACTTC. Translating gives CASSSDRPYEQYF.